The 18 T cell receptor beta chains below all came from one sample that was sequenced in a study of cytomegalovirus exposure and HLA in healthy donors. Primers included in the PCR were 60 Vbeta and 13 Jbeta primers. Assay: immunoSEQ multiplex PCR; the TCRdb copy retains only in-frame clones and omits some. The sample records over 100,000 clones, 63% being singletons. The material sequenced was PBMCs. Every receptor here comes from a human donor in good health.

The rearrangement links TRBV7-9 to TRBJ1-1; D is unclear. Trimming shortened V by 5 bases and J by 7 bases, and 20 bases separated the two germline ends. The CDR3 totals 15 residues. Germline loops: CDR1 SEHNR, CDR2 FQNEAQ (reference sequence). The CDR3 DNA reads TGTGCCAGCAGCCGTTTCCCGGGGAGCTGGGATGAAGCTTTCTTT. This gives the protein CASSRFPGSWDEAFF.

The rearrangement links TRBV19 to TRBJ2-1; tentatively, D is TRBD2 (5 bases). This CDR3 spans 14 amino acids. Trimming pared 4 bases from V and 9 bases from J, leaving 16 bases between. Germline V gives CDR1 LNHDA, CDR2 SQIVND (reference sequence). CDR3 residues: CASSKPGDVTEQFF. The CDR3 DNA follows: TGTGCCAGTAGTAAACCCGGGGATGTTACTGAGCAGTTCTTC.

The rearrangement joins TRBV27 to TRBJ2-1, with 8 bases matching TRBD2. The ends lost 6 bases at V and 8 bases at J; junction bases unmatched: 15. CDR1 and CDR2 (germline): MNHEY, SMNVEV (reference sequence). The CDR3 loop spans 16 amino acids. The CDR3 DNA is TGTGCCAGCAGAACCGCCTCGGGACTAGTTGGGTATGAGCAGTTCTTC. Translated, it gives CASRTASGLVGYEQFF.

The chain joins TRBV2 to TRBJ1-2, with 12 bases fitting TRBD1. CDR3 size: 20 residues. V trimming: 2 bases; J trimming: 4 bases; junction bases outside the gene matches: 17. Germline V gene data show CDR1 as SNHLY and CDR2 as FYNNEI. DNA of the CDR3: TGTGCCAGCAGTGAACCCAAATCCGGGACAGGGGGCTTCGGGGGCTATGGCTACACCTTC. Its translation: CASSEPKSGTGGFGGYGYTF.

This chain uses TRBV4-1 with TRBJ2-1; 9 positions agree with TRBD2. The CDR3 runs 15 residues. Trimming at V came to 0 bases and at J to 3 bases, leaving 0 bases not matched to a gene. From germline, CDR1 is MGHRA and CDR2 YSYEKL. The CDR3 DNA reads as TGCGCCAGCAGCCAAGAGACTAGCGGCTACAATGAGCAGTTCTTC. Translating it yields CASSQETSGYNEQFF.

The chain couples TRBV5-1 to TRBJ1-5, with D maybe TRBD1 (5 bases). In germline, CDR1 is SGHRS, CDR2 YFSETQ. The CDR3 runs to 15 residues. Trimming cost V 4 bases and J 0 bases, with 11 bases left between them. The chain's CDR3 is CASSPDSYSNQPQHF. The CDR3 DNA follows: TGCGCCAGCAGCCCAGACAGCTATAGCAATCAGCCCCAGCATTTT.

The chain carries TRBV18 and TRBJ2-3; 10 positions match TRBD2. The germline V gene encodes CDR1 KGHSH and CDR2 LQKENI. The CDR3 extends over 16 amino acids. Losses at the gene ends were 3 bases for V and 9 bases for J; bases not matched to a gene: 12. The CDR3 sequence: CASSPQAVAGGGTQYF. CDR3 bases: TGTGCCAGCTCACCCCAAGCGGTAGCGGGAGGAGGGACGCAGTATTTT.

The chain recombines TRBV30 with TRBJ2-3, with D possibly matching TRBD2 (6 bases). The CDR3 is 14 residues long. Germline loops: CDR1 GTSNPN, CDR2 SVGIG (reference sequence). Trimming took 7 bases from V and 2 from J, leaving 16 bases between them. CDR3 sequence: CAFTRDFYTDTQYF. The DNA for the CDR3 is TGTGCCTTCACCCGGGACTTCTACACAGATACGCAGTATTTT.

The chain recombines TRBV9 with TRBJ2-5, with 11 bases that match TRBD2. The germline V gene encodes CDR1 SGDLS and CDR2 YYNGEE. The length of the CDR3 is 18 residues. Trimming took 0 bases from V and 4 from J; bases not matched to a gene: 11. The CDR3 here is CASSVASGRPPFGETQYF. As DNA, the CDR3 is TGTGCCAGCAGCGTAGCTAGCGGGAGGCCCCCGTTTGGAGAGACCCAGTACTTC.

CDR3: CASSPRASGTYNEQFF. DNA for the CDR3: TGTGCCAGCAGCCCCCGGGCTAGCGGTACCTACAATGAGCAGTTCTTC. The chain carries TRBV7-2 and TRBJ2-1, with 7 bases lining up with TRBD2. Germline CDR1 SGHTA, CDR2 FQGNSA. CDR3 length equals 16 residues. With 5 bases clipped from V and 2 bases from J, the junction kept 9 bases outside the gene matches.

The V call is TRBV30, the J call TRBJ2-1; 12 bases agree with TRBD2. The CDR3 runs 16 residues. Germline loops: CDR1 GTSNPN, CDR2 SVGIG (reference sequence). The J segment lost 3 bases and the V segment lost 1 base, leaving 4 bases of the junction unmatched. CDR3 loop: CAWSGWTSGNYNEQFF. In DNA, the CDR3 is TGTGCCTGGAGTGGCTGGACTAGCGGGAACTACAATGAGCAGTTCTTC.

The sample holds one count of this clone. The chain joins TRBV2 to TRBJ2-7; TRBD2 agrees at 7 bases. Germline V CDR1 and CDR2: SNHLY, FYNNEI. The CDR3 contains 16 residues. V lost 1 base to trimming and J lost 5 bases; unmatched junction nucleotides: 11. The CDR3, as DNA: TGTGCCAGCAGTGAAGTGGGGAGGGCCCGTCAGGACGAGCAGTACTTC. Translating it yields CASSEVGRARQDEQYF.

This clone turned up a few times. The chain joins TRBV6-1 to TRBJ1-2; TRBD1 agrees at 10 bases. From germline, CDR1 is MNHNS and CDR2 SASEGT. The CDR3 length is 16 residues. Trimming cost V 2 bases and J 5 bases; bases outside gene matches: 8. The CDR3 nucleotides read TGTGCCAGCAGTGAACAGGGACAGGGGATAAGTTATGGCTACACCTTC. Translation: CASSEQGQGISYGYTF.

The gene calls are TRBV7-9 and TRBJ2-7; TRBD1 matches at 9 bases. Germline lookup yields CDR1 SEHNR and CDR2 FQNEAQ (reference sequence). The trim removed 2 bases at V and 4 bases at J, leaving 9 bases unmatched. This CDR3 is built from 16 residues. The chain's CDR3 is CASSLKLGQGYYEQYF. The DNA of the CDR3 is TGTGCCAGCAGCTTAAAGTTGGGACAGGGATATTACGAGCAGTACTTC.

The V call is TRBV4-1, the J call TRBJ2-7; TRBD2 is a possible D gene (5 bases). The germline V gene encodes CDR1 MGHRA and CDR2 YSYEKL. Between the trimmed V and J ends, which lost 1 base and 3 bases, there was a span of 10 bases. This CDR3 has 14 residues. The CDR3: CASSQVTTDYEQYF. The CDR3 nucleotides are TGCGCCAGCAGCCAAGTGACTACAGACTACGAGCAGTACTTC.

This chain links TRBV19 with TRBJ1-4; D might be TRBD1 (5 bases). CDR1 LNHDA and CDR2 SQIVND come from the germline V gene (reference sequence). CDR3 length: 16 amino acids. Trimming left V 3 bases short and J 5 bases short, with 16 bases between. Here the CDR3 DNA reads TGTGCCAGTAGTATGGAGCATGTTAGGGGAAATGAAAAACTGTTTTTT. Protein product: CASSMEHVRGNEKLFF. The full variable domain, completed using reference TRBV19 and TRBJ1-4, is DGGITQSPKYLFRKEGQNVTLSCEQNLNHDAMYWYRQDPGQGLRLIYYSQIVNDFQKGDIAEGYSVSREKKESFPLTVTSAQKNPTAFYLCASSMEHVRGNEKLFFGSGTQLSVL.

The V call is TRBV4-2, the J call TRBJ2-2, with TRBD1 identical over 7 bases. CDR1 is LGHNA, CDR2 YNFKEQ, per germline. CDR3 length: 17 residues. V trimming: 2 bases; J trimming: 1 base; junction bases outside the gene matches: 7. The DNA of the CDR3 is TGTGCCAGCAGCCAACCGTCCGGGACAGTGAACACCGGGGAGCTGTTTTTT. Its translation is CASSQPSGTVNTGELFF.

The chain has TRBV7-3 and TRBJ2-4; D possibly corresponds to TRBD2 (6 bases). The CDR3 totals 15 residues. Between the trimmed V and J ends, which lost 5 bases and 1 base, there was a span of 12 bases. Germline V gene sequence: CDR1 SGHTA, CDR2 FQGTGA. CDR3 loop: CASSHGGRAKNIQYF. CDR3 nucleotide sequence: TGTGCCAGCAGCCACGGAGGGAGGGCCAAAAACATTCAGTACTTC. Full variable domain (outside the CDR3, taken from reference TRBV7-3 and TRBJ2-4): GAGVSQTPSNKVTEKGKYVELRCDPISGHTALYWYRQSLGQGPEFLIYFQGTGAADDSGLPNDRFFAVRPEGSVSTLKIQRTERGDSAVYLCASSHGGRAKNIQYFGAGTRLSVL.